What follows are 17 T cell receptor beta chains derived from one specimen sequenced in a study of T-cell memory formation after mild COVID-19. TCRdb independently ran MiXCR on the 5' RACE reads; one entry per CDR3 protein. The sample comprises about 270,000 distinct CDR3 sequences, more than 15% of which are singletons, and roughly 24% rests with the top ten. Sequenced sample: PBMCs or a T cell subset sorted from them (not recorded which). The receptors were gathered from a man aged 18 to 29 who had mild COVID-19 (a few samples of this study predate the infection). Cell type and time point are not known.

The J gene is TRBJ2-3, the V gene TRBV7-9; D is possibly TRBD1 (6 bases). CDR3 length: 15 residues. The V gene lost 5 bases and the J gene lost 4 bases, with 16 bases spanning the gap. Germline V gives CDR1 SEHNR, CDR2 FQNEAQ (reference sequence). The CDR3: CASSGPQGRPDTQYF. The CDR3 DNA reads TGTGCCAGCAGCGGACCCCAGGGGCGCCCAGATACGCAGTATTTT.

This clonotype was seen a few times. The gene calls are TRBV2 and TRBJ2-2; TRBD2 agrees at 14 bases. Unmatched junction bases numbered 5, after V lost 8 bases and J lost 3 bases. Germline V CDR1 and CDR2: SNHLY, FYNNEI. This CDR3 has 16 residues. The CDR3 region is CASSGLAGAYTGELFF. The CDR3 DNA reads as TGTGCCAGCTCGGGACTAGCGGGGGCTTACACCGGGGAGCTGTTTTTT.

In its sample, this clonotype was seen a few times. The chain joins TRBV3-1 to TRBJ1-1, with D perhaps matching TRBD1 (6 bases). CDR3 length: 13 amino acids. V dropped 4 bases and J dropped 3 bases, with 9 bases sitting between them. CDR1 and CDR2 (germline): LGHDT, YNNKEL (reference sequence). The DNA for the CDR3 is TGTGCCAGCAGCCCCTGGACAGACACTGAAGCTTTCTTT. Translated: CASSPWTDTEAFF.

In this sample, this clonotype turned up a few times. J is TRBJ1-1 and V is TRBV6-2 or TRBV6-3; the D is unclear. The V end lost 8 bases, the J end lost 5 bases, and 12 bases lay between the germline ends. CDR1 is MNHEY and CDR2 is SVGEGT in the germline V gene. The length of the CDR3 is 12 residues. CDR3 sequence reads: CASGKGGTEAFF. The CDR3 bases are TGTGCCAGCGGGAAGGGAGGGACTGAAGCTTTCTTT.

The rearrangement links TRBV6-5 to TRBJ1-2, with 7 bases that match TRBD1. V was pared by 6 bases and J by 3 bases, with 4 bases of the junction left unmatched. The CDR3 sequence is 13 residues long. Germline V gene sequence: CDR1 MNHEY, CDR2 SVGAGI. The CDR3 region is CASRDRADYGYTF. Written as DNA, the CDR3 is TGTGCCAGCAGAGACAGGGCGGACTATGGCTACACCTTC.

J is TRBJ2-2 and V is TRBV19, with D tentatively TRBD2 (7 bases). The CDR3 runs to 15 residues. Germline loops: CDR1 LNHDA, CDR2 SQIVND (reference sequence). V was trimmed by 9 bases and J by 5 bases, leaving 19 bases between them. The CDR3 sequence is CASRGAGARTGELFF. The CDR3 bases are TGTGCCAGCCGTGGTGCGGGGGCGCGGACCGGGGAGCTGTTTTTT.

This clonotype was seen more than once but under ten times. The chain joins TRBV4-1 to TRBJ1-5; D call uncertain. This CDR3 contains 16 residues. V was trimmed by 0 bases and J by 6 bases, leaving 15 bases between them. Germline CDR1 MGHRA, CDR2 YSYEKL. The CDR3 loop is CASSQDMMEIRQPQHF. DNA for the CDR3: TGCGCCAGCAGCCAAGATATGATGGAGATTCGTCAGCCCCAGCATTTT.

The chain employs TRBV7-9 and TRBJ1-1; D unclear. The CDR3 runs 15 residues. The V gene's germline CDR1 is SEHNR and CDR2 FQNEAQ (reference sequence). V was clipped by 0 bases and J by 4 bases, with 12 bases between them. The CDR3 region is CASSLAAGPATEAFF. CDR3 bases: TGTGCCAGCAGCTTAGCGGCCGGTCCCGCCACTGAAGCTTTCTTT.

The chain combines TRBV28 with TRBJ2-7, with D possibly matching TRBD1 (5 bases). The germline V and J ends were trimmed by 7 bases and 1 base, with 14 bases remaining between them. The CDR3 sequence is 14 residues long. Germline loops: CDR1 MDHEN, CDR2 SYDVKM. The CDR3 region has the DNA TGTGCCAGCATGGGGCAGGGAAGGTCCTACGAGCAGTACGTC. It is translated as CASMGQGRSYEQYV.

This sequence joins TRBV18 and TRBJ1-6; possible D gene TRBD1, 5 bases. Trimming removed 3 bases from V and 7 bases from J, with 13 bases in between. Germline V gene data show CDR1 as KGHSH and CDR2 as LQKENI. This CDR3 has 15 residues. The CDR3 nucleotides read TGTGCCAGCTCACCCCGGGGGGTTGAGAATTCACCCCTCCACTTT. Protein sequence: CASSPRGVENSPLHF.

A few counts support this clonotype. This chain joins TRBV11-2 and TRBJ2-1; 10 bases fit TRBD2. The V gene's germline CDR1 is SGHAT and CDR2 FQNNGV. The length of the CDR3 is 20 residues. J was trimmed by 2 bases and V by 5 bases; bases with no gene match: 18. CDR3 coding DNA: TGTGCCAGCAGCCCCGGCGGGGGTAGCGGGGGGAGTAGCGCCTACAATGAGCAGTTCTTC. It encodes CASSPGGGSGGSSAYNEQFF.

This sequence joins TRBV9 and TRBJ1-2; tentative D call: TRBD1 (6 bases). This CDR3 spans 15 amino acids. Germline loops: CDR1 SGDLS, CDR2 YYNGEE. Trimming took off 3 bases at V and 0 bases at J, with 12 bases between the two ends. CDR3 protein: CASSEGDTANYGYTF. CDR3 bases: TGTGCCAGCAGCGAGGGGGACACAGCTAACTATGGCTACACCTTC.

The gene calls are TRBV11-2 and TRBJ2-3; 8 bases fit TRBD2. The CDR3 loop spans 16 amino acids. V lost 8 bases and J lost 3; bases outside the gene matches: 13. Germline values: CDR1 SGHAT, CDR2 FQNNGV. The CDR3 here is CASHSRGGLITDTQYF. In nucleotides, the CDR3 is TGTGCCAGCCACAGCCGGGGGGGTCTAATAACAGATACGCAGTATTTT.

This chain links TRBV7-8 with TRBJ1-1, with D unclear. CDR3 size: 13 residues. The germline CDR1 and CDR2 sequences are SGHVS and FQNEAQ. Trimming left V 2 bases short and J 3 bases short, with 7 bases between. The CDR3 DNA sequence: TGTGCCAGCAGCTTATTTCTGGACACTGAAGCTTTCTTT. Its protein product is CASSLFLDTEAFF.

This clonotype was seen more than once but under ten times. This rearrangement joins TRBV5-5 to TRBJ1-3; no clear D gene. The germline V gene has CDR1 SGHKS and CDR2 YYEKEE (reference sequence). V dropped 3 bases and J dropped 4 bases, with 14 bases sitting between them. CDR3 length equals 15 residues. As DNA, the CDR3 is TGTGCCAGCAGCTCACGGACCGGTTTCGGAAACACCATATATTTT. Amino acid sequence: CASSSRTGFGNTIYF.

This CDR3 is CASSRQGWSNQPQHF. The CDR3 DNA reads TGTGCCAGCAGTCGACAGGGGTGGAGCAATCAGCCCCAGCATTTT. This chain joins TRBV12-3 or TRBV12-4 and TRBJ1-5; 8 nucleotides match TRBD1. The CDR3 runs 15 residues. The V and J ends lost 5 bases and 1 base, in that order; junction bases with no gene match: 4.

In this sample, this clonotype turned up a few times. The chain recombines TRBV7-9 with TRBJ1-5; 7 bases agree with TRBD1. Unmatched junction bases numbered 4, after V lost 4 bases and J lost 4 bases. CDR1 and CDR2 (germline): SEHNR, FQNEAQ (reference sequence). This CDR3 has 14 amino acids. This CDR3 reads CASSSSGGNQPQHF. Here the CDR3 DNA reads TGTGCCAGCAGCTCCTCAGGGGGAAATCAGCCCCAGCATTTT.